Sequencing of this TCR beta chain was carried out in a study of sequential checkpoint blockade in melanoma. Across the whole study: Patients were randomized 1:1 to nivolumab-then-ipilimumab or ipilimumab-then-nivolumab first-line. Study results and caveats: Pretreatment TIL clonality tracked with response in the nivolumab-first arm.

The CDR3 runs 14 residues. CDR1 and CDR2 from the germline V gene are SQVTM and ANQGSEA. The V end was cut by 4 bases, the J end by 3 bases, with 15 bases between. In the case of this clone: The antigen is not known.

Treatment here: randomized to nivolumab then ipilimumab (arm A) or the reverse (arm B). Assay: immunoSEQ multiplex PCR; the TCRdb copy retains only in-frame clones and omits some. The sample holds several thousand clones, roughly 25% seen once. This specimen consisted of tumor tissue (inferred from file names), obtained from a patient given nivolumab and ipilimumab in sequence. This TCR was recovered from a human donor with melanoma. The chain has TRBV29-1 and TRBJ1-1, with D possibly TRBD1 on 6 matching bases. CDR3 bases: TGCAGCGTTGTGGTTGGGGGGGCAGACACTGAAGCTTTCTTT. It encodes CSVVVGGADTEAFF. Full variable domain (remainder filled in from reference TRBV29-1 and TRBJ1-1): SAVISQKPSRDICQRGTSLTIQCQVDSQVTMMFWYRQQPGQSLTLIATANQGSEATYESGFVIDKFPISRPNLTFSTLTVSNMSPEDSSIYLCSVVVGGADTEAFFGQGTRLTVV.